This paragraph covers one TCR beta chain sequence. CDR1 is GTSNPN and CDR2 is SVGIG in the germline V gene (reference sequence). This CDR3 has 13 residues. Trimming pared 0 bases from V and 6 bases from J, leaving 11 bases between. Original handling: The assay estimated nucleated cells by amplifying reference gene primers. The table came from immunoSEQ multiplex PCR; TCRdb's copy has only in-frame clones and leaves some out. That table furnishes V, J and clone size, whereas the DNA furnished D and trimming. The table records over 150,000 clones, around 90% of them present only once. This record comes from a study of blood T cell repertoires in COVID-19. Study context: Donors in the United States, Italy and Spain gave samples during acute or convalescent COVID-19. Sample material is recorded as cDNA or gDNA derived from T cells, B-cell-depleted T cells, or PBMCs.

The chain couples TRBV30 to TRBJ1-2; possibly TRBD1 for D (5 bases). Sequencing used peripheral blood. This TCR derives from a man in his forties or fifties with acute or convalescent COVID-19. The CDR3 region has the DNA TGTGCCTGGAGTGTAGGGGCGTTTGATGGCTACACCTTC. This sequence encodes CAWSVGAFDGYTF.